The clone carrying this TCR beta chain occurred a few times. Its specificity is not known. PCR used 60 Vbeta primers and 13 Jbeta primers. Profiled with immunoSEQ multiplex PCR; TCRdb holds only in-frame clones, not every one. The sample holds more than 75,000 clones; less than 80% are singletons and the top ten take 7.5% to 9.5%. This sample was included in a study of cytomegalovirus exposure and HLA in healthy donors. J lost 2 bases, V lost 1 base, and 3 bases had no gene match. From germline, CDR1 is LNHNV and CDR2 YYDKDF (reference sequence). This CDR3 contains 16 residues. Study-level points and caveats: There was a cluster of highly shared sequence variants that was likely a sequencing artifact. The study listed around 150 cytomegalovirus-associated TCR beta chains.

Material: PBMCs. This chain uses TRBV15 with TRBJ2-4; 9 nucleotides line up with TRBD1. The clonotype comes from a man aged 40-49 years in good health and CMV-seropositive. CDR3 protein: CATSRAGTGTKNIQYF. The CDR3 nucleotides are TGTGCCACCAGCAGAGCGGGGACAGGGACCAAAAACATTCAGTACTTC.